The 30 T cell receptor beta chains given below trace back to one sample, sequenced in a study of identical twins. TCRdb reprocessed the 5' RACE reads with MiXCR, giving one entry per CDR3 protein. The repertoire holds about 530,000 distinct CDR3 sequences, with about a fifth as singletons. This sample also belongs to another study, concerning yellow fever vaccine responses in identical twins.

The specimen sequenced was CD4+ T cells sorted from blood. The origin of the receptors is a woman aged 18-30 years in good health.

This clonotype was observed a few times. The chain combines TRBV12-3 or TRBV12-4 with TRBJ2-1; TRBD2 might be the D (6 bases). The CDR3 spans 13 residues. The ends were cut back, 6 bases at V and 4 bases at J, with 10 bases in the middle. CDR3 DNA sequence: TGTGCCAGCAGACTTAGCGGATACAATGAGCAGTTCTTC. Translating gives CASRLSGYNEQFF.

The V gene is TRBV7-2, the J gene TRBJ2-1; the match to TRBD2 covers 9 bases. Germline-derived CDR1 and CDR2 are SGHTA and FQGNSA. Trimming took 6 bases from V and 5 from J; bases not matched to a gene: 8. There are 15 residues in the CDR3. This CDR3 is CASSSRLAENNEQFF. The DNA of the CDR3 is TGTGCCAGCAGTTCCCGACTAGCGGAAAACAATGAGCAGTTCTTC.

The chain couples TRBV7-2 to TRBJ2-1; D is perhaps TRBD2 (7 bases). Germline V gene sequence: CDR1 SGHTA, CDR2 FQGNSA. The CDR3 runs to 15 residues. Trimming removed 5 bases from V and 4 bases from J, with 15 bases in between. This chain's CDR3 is CASSPSGGGYNEQFF. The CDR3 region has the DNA TGTGCCAGCAGCCCTAGCGGAGGGGGATACAATGAGCAGTTCTTC.

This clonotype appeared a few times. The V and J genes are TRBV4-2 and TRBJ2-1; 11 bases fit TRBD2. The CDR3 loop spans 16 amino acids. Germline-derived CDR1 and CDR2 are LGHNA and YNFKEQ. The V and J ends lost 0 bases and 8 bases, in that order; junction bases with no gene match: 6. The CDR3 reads CASSQDLAGGKYEQFF. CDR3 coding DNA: TGTGCCAGCAGCCAAGATCTAGCGGGGGGCAAGTATGAGCAGTTCTTC.

The CDR3 region is CASSEDSGRNYNEQFF. The CDR3 nucleotides are TGTGCCAGCAGTGAAGATTCTGGCAGAAATTACAATGAGCAGTTCTTC. The rearrangement joins TRBV6-1 to TRBJ2-1; the D is unclear. The CDR3 sequence is 16 residues long. V was pared by 1 base and J by 4 bases, with 14 bases between. CDR1 is MNHNS and CDR2 is SASEGT in the germline V gene.

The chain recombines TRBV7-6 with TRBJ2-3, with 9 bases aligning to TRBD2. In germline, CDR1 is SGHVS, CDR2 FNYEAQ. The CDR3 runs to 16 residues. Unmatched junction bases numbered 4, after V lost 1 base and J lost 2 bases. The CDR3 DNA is TGTGCCAGCAGCTTAGAAGCGGGGGGATTCACAGATACGCAGTATTTT. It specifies CASSLEAGGFTDTQYF.

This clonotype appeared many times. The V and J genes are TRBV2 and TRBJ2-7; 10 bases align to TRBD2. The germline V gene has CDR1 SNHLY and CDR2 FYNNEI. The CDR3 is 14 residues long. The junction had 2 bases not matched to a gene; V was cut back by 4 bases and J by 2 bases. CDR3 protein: CASSGTSGTYEQYF. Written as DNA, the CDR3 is TGTGCCAGCAGTGGGACTAGCGGAACCTACGAGCAGTACTTC.

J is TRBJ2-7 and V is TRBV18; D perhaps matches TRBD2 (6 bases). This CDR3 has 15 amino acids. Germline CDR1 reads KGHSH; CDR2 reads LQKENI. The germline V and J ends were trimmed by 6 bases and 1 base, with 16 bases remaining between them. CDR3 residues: CASSPGGAGSYEQYF. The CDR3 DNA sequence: TGTGCCAGCTCCCCCGGTGGAGCGGGTTCCTACGAGCAGTACTTC.

The CDR3 DNA sequence: TGTGCCACCAGCGCTGCGGGACAGGGGGCTGAGACCCAGTACTTC. Amino acid sequence: CATSAAGQGAETQYF. The gene calls are TRBV24-1 and TRBJ2-5; TRBD1 agrees at 12 bases. Germline trimming cut 7 bases from V and 5 bases from J; bases unmatched to any gene: 7. From germline, CDR1 is KGHDR and CDR2 SFDVKD. CDR3 size: 15 residues.

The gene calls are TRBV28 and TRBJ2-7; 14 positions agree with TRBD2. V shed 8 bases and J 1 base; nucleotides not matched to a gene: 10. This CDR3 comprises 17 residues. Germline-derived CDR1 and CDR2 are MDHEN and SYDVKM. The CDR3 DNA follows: TGTGCCAGCCTTGCCGGGACTAGCGGGAGAGGATCCTACGAGCAGTACTTC. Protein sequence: CASLAGTSGRGSYEQYF.

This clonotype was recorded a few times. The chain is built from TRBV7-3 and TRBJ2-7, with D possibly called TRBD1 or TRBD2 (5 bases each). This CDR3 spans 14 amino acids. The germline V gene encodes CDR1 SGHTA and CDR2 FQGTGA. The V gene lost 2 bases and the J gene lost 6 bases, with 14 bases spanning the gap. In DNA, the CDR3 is TGTGCCAGCAGCTTAGGGACCAGCTCGGGCGAGCAGTACTTC. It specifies CASSLGTSSGEQYF.

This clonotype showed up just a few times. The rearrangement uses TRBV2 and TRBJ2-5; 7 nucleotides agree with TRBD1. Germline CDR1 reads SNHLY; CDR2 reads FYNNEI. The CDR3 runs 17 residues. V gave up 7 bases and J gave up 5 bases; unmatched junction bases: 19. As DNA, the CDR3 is TGTGCCAGCATTCCCAACGAAATTTACAGGGGCGTTGAGACCCAGTACTTC. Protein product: CASIPNEIYRGVETQYF.

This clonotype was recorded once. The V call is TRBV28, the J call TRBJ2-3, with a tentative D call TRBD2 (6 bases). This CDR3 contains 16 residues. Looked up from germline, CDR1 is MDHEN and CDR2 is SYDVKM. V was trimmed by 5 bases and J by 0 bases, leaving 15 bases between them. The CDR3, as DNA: TGTGCCAGCAGTGCCCTAGCGAGCTCTAGCACAGATACGCAGTATTTT. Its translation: CASSALASSSTDTQYF.

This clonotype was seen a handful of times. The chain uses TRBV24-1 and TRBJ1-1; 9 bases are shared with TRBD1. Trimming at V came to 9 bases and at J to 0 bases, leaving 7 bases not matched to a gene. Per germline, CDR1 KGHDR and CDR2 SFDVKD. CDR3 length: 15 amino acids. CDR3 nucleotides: TGTGCCACCGAAAGGACAGGGGTTTTGAACACTGAAGCTTTCTTT. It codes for CATERTGVLNTEAFF.

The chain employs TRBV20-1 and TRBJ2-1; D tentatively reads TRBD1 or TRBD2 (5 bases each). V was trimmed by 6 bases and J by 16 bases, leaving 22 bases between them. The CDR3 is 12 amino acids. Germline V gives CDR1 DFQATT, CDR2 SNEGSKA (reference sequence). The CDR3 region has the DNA TGCAGTGCGGGTCTAACCGGGGCTAGCAACTTCTTC. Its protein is CSAGLTGASNFF.

The CDR3 nucleotides read TGTGCCAGCAGCCTCACTAGCACAGGGCCTAGGGAGCAGTACTTC. This sequence encodes CASSLTSTGPREQYF. The chain has TRBV6-1 and TRBJ2-7; possibly TRBD1 or TRBD2 for D (6 bases each). The CDR3 runs 15 residues. CDR1 is MNHNS, CDR2 SASEGT, per germline. V dropped 6 bases and J dropped 7 bases, with 22 bases sitting between them.

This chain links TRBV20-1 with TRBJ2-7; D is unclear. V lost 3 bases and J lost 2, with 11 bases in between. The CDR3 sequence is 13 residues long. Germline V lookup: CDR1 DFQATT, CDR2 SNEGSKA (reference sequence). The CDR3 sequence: CSASIPGAYEQYF. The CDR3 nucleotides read TGCAGTGCTAGCATTCCAGGAGCCTACGAGCAGTACTTC.

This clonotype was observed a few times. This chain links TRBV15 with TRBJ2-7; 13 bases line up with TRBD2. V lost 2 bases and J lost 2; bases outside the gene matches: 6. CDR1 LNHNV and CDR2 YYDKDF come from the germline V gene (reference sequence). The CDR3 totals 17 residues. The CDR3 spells CATSRKTSGRIPYEQYF. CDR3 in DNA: TGTGCCACCAGCAGAAAGACTAGCGGGAGGATCCCCTACGAGCAGTACTTC.

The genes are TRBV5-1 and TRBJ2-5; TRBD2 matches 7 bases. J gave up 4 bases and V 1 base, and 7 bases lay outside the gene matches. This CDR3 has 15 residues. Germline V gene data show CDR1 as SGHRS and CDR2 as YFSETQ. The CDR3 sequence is CASSLTSGKLETQYF. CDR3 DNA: TGCGCCAGCAGCTTGACGAGCGGGAAACTAGAGACCCAGTACTTC.

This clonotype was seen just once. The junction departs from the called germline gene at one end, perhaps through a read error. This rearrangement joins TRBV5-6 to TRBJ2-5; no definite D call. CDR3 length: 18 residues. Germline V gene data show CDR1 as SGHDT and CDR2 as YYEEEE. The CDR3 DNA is TGTGCCAGCAGCTTGGGTAATTCTTTATGGCAGCCCAAAGAGACCCAGAACTTC. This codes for CASSLGNSLWQPKETQNF.

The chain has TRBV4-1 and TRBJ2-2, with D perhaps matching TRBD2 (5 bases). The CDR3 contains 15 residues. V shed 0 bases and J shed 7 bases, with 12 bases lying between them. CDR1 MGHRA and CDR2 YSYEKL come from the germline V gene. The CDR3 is CASSQETGVSGELFF. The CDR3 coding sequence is TGCGCCAGCAGCCAAGAAACCGGGGTCAGCGGGGAGCTGTTTTTT.

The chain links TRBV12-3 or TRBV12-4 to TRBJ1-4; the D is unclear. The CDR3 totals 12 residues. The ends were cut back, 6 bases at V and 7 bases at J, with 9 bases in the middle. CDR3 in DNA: TGTGCCAGCAGCCCCAGGAGTGAAAAACTGTTTTTT. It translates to CASSPRSEKLFF.

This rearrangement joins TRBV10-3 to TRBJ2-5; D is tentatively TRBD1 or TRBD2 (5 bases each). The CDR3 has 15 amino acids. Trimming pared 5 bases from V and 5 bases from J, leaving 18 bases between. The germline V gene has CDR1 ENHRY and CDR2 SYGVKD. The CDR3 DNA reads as TGTGCCATCAGTCCCCCCGGGGCACCCTGGGAGACCCAGTACTTC. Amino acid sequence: CAISPPGAPWETQYF.

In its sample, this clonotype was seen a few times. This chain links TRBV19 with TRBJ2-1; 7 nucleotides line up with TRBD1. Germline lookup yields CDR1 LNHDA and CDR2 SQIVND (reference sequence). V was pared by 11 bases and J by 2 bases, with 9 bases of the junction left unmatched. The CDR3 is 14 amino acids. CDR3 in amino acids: CAVEGGRAYNEQFF. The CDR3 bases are TGTGCCGTCGAAGGGGGCAGAGCCTACAATGAGCAGTTCTTC.

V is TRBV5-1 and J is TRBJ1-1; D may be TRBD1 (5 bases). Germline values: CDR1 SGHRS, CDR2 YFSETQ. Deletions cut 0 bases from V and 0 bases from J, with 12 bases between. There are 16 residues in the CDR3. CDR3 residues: CASSLGRGRVNTEAFF. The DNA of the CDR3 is TGCGCCAGCAGCTTGGGAAGGGGACGGGTGAACACTGAAGCTTTCTTT.

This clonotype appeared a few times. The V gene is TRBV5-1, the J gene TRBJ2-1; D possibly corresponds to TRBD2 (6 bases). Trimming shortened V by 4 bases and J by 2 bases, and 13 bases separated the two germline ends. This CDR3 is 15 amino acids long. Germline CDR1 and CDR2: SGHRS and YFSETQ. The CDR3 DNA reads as TGCGCCAGCAGCCGGGACTTCCCCGCCTACAATGAGCAGTTCTTC. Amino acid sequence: CASSRDFPAYNEQFF. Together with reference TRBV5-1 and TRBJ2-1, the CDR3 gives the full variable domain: KAGVTQTPRYLIKTRGQQVTLSCSPISGHRSVSWYQQTPGQGLQFLFEYFSETQRNKGNFPGRFSGRQFSNSRSEMNVSTLELGDSALYLCASSRDFPAYNEQFFGPGTRLTVL.

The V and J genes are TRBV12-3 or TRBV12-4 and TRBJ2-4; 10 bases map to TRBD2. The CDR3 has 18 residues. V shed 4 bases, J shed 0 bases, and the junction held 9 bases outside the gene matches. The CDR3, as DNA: TGTGCCAGCAGTTCAAGCGGGGGGGCGTCCAAAGCCAAAAACATTCAGTACTTC. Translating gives CASSSSGGASKAKNIQYF.

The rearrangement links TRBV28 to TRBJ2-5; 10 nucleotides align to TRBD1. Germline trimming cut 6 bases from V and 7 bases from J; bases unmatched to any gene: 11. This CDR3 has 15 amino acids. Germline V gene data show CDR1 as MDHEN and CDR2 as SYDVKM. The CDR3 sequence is CASSGTGAPSGTQYF. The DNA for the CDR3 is TGTGCCAGCAGCGGGACAGGGGCACCCTCGGGGACCCAGTACTTC. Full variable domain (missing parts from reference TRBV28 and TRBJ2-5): DVKVTQSSRYLVKRTGEKVFLECVQDMDHENMFWYRQDPGLGLRLIYFSYDVKMKEKGDIPEGYSVSREKKERFSLILESASTNQTSMYLCASSGTGAPSGTQYFGPGTRLLVL.

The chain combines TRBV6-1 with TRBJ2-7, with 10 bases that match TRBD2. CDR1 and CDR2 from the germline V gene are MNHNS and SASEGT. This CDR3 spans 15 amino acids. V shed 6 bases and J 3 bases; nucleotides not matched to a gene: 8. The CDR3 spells CASRAGTSEIYEQYF. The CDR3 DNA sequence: TGTGCCAGCAGAGCCGGGACTAGCGAGATCTACGAGCAGTACTTC.

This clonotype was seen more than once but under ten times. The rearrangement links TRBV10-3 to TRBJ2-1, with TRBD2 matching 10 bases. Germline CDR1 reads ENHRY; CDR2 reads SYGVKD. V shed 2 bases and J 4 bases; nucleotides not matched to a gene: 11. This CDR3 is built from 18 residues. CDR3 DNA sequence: TGTGCCATCAGTGAGATCCTAGCGGGAGAATTTACGTACAATGAGCAGTTCTTC. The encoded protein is CAISEILAGEFTYNEQFF.